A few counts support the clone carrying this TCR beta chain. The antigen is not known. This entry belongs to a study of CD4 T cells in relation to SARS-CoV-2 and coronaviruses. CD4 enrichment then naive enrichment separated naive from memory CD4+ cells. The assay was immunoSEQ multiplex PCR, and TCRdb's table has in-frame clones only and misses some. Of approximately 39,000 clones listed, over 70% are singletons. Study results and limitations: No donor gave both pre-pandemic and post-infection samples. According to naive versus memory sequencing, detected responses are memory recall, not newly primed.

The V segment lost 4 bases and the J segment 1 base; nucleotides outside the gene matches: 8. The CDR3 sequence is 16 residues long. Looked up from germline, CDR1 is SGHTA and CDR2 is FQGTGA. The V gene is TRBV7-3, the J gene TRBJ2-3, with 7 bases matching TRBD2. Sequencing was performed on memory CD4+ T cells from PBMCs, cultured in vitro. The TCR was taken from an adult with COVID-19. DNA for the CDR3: TGTGCCAGCAGCTCTTTGGGAGGGCCCGGCACAGATACGCAGTATTTT. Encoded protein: CASSSLGGPGTDTQYF.